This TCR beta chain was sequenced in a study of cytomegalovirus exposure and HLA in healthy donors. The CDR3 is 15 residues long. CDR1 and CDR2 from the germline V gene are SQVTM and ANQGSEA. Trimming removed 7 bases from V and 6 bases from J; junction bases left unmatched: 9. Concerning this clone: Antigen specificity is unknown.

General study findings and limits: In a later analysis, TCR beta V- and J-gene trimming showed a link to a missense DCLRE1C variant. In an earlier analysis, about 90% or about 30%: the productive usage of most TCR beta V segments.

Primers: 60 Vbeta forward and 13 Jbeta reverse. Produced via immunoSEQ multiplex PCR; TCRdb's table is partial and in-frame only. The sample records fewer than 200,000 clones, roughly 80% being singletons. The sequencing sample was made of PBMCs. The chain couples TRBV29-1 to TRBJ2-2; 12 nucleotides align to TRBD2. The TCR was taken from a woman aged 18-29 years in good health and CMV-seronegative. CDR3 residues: CSARLAGVTAGELFF. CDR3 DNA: TGCAGCGCTCGACTAGCGGGGGTAACCGCCGGGGAGCTGTTTTTT.